This T cell receptor (beta chain) was identified in a study of blood T cell repertoires in COVID-19. Method: immunoSEQ multiplex PCR; TCRdb's copy keeps in-frame clones and lacks some. The sample carries about 230,000 clones, roughly 86% recorded once. Material for sequencing was peripheral blood. The TCR was taken from a woman between 55 and 75 years old with acute or convalescent COVID-19.

The CDR3 coding sequence is TGTGCCAGCAGTTTAACAGGGGGCACAGATACGCAGTATTTT. Translated, it gives CASSLTGGTDTQYF. The V call is TRBV6-6, the J call TRBJ2-3; 7 positions match TRBD1. The junction had 2 bases not matched to a gene; V was cut back by 4 bases and J by 1 base. The germline V gene encodes CDR1 MNHNY and CDR2 SVGAGI (reference sequence). The CDR3 has 14 amino acids.